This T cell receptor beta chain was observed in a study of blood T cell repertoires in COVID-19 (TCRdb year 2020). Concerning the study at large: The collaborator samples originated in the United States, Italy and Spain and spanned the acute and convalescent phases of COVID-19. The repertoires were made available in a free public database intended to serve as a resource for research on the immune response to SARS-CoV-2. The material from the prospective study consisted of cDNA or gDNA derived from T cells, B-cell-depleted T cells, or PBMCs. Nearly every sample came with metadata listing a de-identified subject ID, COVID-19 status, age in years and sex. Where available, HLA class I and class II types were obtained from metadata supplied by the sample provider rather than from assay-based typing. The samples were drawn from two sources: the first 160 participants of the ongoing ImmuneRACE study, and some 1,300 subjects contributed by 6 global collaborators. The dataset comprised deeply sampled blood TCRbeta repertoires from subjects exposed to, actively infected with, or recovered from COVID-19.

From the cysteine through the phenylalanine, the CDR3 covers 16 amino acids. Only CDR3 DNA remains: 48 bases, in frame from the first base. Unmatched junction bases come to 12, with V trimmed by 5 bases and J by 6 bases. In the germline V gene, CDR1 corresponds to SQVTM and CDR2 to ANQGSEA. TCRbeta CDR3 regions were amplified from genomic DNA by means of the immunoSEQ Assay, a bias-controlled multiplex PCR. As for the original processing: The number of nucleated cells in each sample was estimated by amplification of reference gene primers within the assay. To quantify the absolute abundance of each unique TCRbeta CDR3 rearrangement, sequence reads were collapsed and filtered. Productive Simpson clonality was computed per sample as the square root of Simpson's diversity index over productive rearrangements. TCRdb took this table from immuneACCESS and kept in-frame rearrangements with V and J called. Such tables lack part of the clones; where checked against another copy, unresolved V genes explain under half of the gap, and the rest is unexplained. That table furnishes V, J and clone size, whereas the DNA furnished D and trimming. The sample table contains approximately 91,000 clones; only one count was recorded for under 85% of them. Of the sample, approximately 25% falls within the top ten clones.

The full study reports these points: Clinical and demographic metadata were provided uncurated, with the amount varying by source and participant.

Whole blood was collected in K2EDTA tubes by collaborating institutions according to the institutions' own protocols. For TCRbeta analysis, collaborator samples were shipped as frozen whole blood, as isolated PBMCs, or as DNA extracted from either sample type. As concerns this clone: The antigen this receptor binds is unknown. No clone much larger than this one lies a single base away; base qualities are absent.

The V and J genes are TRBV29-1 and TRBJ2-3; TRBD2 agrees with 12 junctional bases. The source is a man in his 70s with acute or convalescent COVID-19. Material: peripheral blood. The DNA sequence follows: TGCAGCGTTTTCGGAGCGACTAGCGGGAGATCCGATACGCAGTATTTT. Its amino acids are CSVFGATSGRSDTQYF.